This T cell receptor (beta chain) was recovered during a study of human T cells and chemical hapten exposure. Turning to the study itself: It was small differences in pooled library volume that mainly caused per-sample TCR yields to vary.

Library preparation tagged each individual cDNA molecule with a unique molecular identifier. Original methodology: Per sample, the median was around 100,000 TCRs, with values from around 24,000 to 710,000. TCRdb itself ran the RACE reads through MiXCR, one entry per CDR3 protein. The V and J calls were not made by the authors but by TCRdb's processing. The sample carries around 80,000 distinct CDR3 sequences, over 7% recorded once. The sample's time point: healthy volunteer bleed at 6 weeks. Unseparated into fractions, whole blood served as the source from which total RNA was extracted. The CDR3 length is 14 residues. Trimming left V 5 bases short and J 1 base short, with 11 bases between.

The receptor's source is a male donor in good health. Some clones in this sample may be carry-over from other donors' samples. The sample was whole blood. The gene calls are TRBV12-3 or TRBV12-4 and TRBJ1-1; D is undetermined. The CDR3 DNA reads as TGTGCCAGCAGTCCCCGAGGGAAGAACACTGAAGCTTTCTTT. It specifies CASSPRGKNTEAFF.